The T cell receptor (beta chain) described here comes from a study of shared clonotypes between healthy human individuals (dated by TCRdb to about 2020). Background for the entire study: The cohort included three men and a couple of women between 18 and 49 years of age. For each donor, three plates each were used for CD4 naive and CD4 memory, two plates were used for CD8 naive, and one plate was used for CD8 memory. To estimate repertoire size and how much clonotype sharing occurs between individuals, the study deeply sequenced the blood TCR repertoires of roughly 5 healthy adults. Libraries were prepared and TCR repertoires were sequenced by different laboratories using diverse techniques, in order to increase sequencing depth and limit assay-specific biases. Per donor, leukapheresis produced somewhere between about 0.8 and 9.5 billion PBMCs.

Points on this clone: Its antigen is still unknown. Base quality data are lacking; no much larger clone is found one base away.

The donors were healthy, HIV-negative adults who had no recently reported acute infections or vaccinations. Only Caucasian adults living in Nashville, Tennessee, USA were represented among the donors. CD4+ T cells were enriched through magnetic negative selection, after which naive cells were positively selected on CD45RA and the remaining negative fraction served as the memory subset. After blood collection by leukapheresis, PBMCs were isolated using Ficoll-Histopaque density gradient centrifugation and then cryopreserved in the vapor phase of liquid nitrogen. Analytical flow cytometry was used to check the purity and quantity of each magnetically sorted T cell population. Genomic DNA was isolated from every sorted fraction and measured by UV absorbance on a Nanodrop 2000c. Results and caveats for the whole study, not just this receptor: Incomplete sequencing was indicated by rarefaction of sorted-subset datasets, despite the large sequencing depth. When a few donors were compared, the shared fraction of clonotypes was roughly 5% for naive CD4, 3.5% for naive CD8, 2% to 2.5% for memory CD4, and roughly 0.43% for memory CD8. Sampling was limited to blood, and TCR repertoires in tissue likely differ from TCR repertoires in blood. The small number of donors limited the genetic and exposure-history diversity represented. Naive subsets generally had larger estimated clonotype richness than memory subsets did. Based on pairwise subsampling, the degree of clonotype sharing among donors was expected to be affected by sequencing depth. Clonotypes shared by all four sorted-subset donors showed higher generation probabilities than non-shared clonotypes.

Using the deep immunoSEQ assay, multiplex PCR amplified TCR CDR3 regions from genomic DNA. For each cell subset, the extracted genomic DNA was distributed evenly across all wells of several immunoSEQ 96-well plates, and each plate served as one replicate. Each replicate PCR for sorted subsets received about 200 ng genomic DNA, equal to some 32,000 T cell genomes. Purified libraries were measured with a Qubit 3.0 fluorometer, size-checked on a Bioanalyzer 2100, and measured again with the KAPA Library Quantification kit. A separate single-read 150-cycle Illumina NextSeq 550 flow cell was used to sequence each immunoSEQ 96-well plate. The source study handled its data this way. The immunoSEQ output contained only junctional sequences without quality scores, so filtering could not match that applied to full-length reads. To assign V/J genes and CDR3, sequences were annotated against IMGT germline references using PyIR, a Python wrapper for IgBLAST v1.9. Any read was removed if the V/J assignment was weak (E-value above 1e-6), the CDR3 was missing, or the read contained stop codons, out-of-frame junctions, or ambiguous translated residues. V3J clonotypes were defined as sequences sharing the same inferred V gene, J gene, and CDR3 amino acid sequence. The percentage overlap between two repertoires was calculated by dividing the number of shared unique clonotypes by the size of the smaller repertoire. Three approaches were used to assess repertoire richness: RTK rarefaction, the Chao1 estimator, and Recon v2.1 estimates of unobserved clonotypes. Generation probabilities for all TCRbeta clonotypes obtained by the gDNA method from a handful of donors were computed using OLGA. TCRdb's version of the immuneACCESS table is confined to in-frame rearrangements and falls short of the full clone set. An unresolved V gene accounts for under half of the shortfall where checked; the remainder is of unknown origin. That table is the source of V, J and clone size, and D and trimming were worked out from the DNA. This sample has about 1.1 million clones in its table, and around three quarters of those were observed once. Of the sample, 0.55% to 0.7% is held by the ten largest clones.

Via the germline V gene, CDR1 is SGHVS and CDR2 FQNEAQ. Trimming at the junction amounts to 4 bases on V and 4 bases on J, and the germline ends lie 9 bases apart. The CDR3 contains 13 residues, cysteine and phenylalanine counted. The entry retains the CDR3 DNA only, 39 bases that are in frame from base 1. The chain couples TRBV7-8 to TRBJ2-3; a tentative D match to TRBD2 spans 6 bases. The receptor was derived from a young man in good health. Some clones in this sample may be carry-over from other donors' samples. Sample: memory CD4+ T cells from PBMCs. Read against the paper, the sample's cell subset or site label means: CD45RA-negative fraction. CDR3 sequence: CASSWGGADTQYF. The DNA reads as follows: TGTGCCAGCAGCTGGGGCGGGGCAGATACGCAGTATTTT.